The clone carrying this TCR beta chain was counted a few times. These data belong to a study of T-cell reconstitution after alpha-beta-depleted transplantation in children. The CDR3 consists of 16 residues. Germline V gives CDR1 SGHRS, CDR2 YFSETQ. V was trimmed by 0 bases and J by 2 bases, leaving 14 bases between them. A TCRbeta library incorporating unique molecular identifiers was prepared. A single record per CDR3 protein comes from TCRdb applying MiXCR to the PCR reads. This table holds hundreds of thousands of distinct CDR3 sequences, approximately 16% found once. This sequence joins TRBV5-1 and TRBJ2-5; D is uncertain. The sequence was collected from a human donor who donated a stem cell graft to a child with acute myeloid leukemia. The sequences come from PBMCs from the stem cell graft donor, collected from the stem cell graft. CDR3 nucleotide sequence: TGCGCCAGCAGCTTGGGGGTTTGGGCAGCTCAAGAGACCCAGTACTTC. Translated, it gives CASSLGVWAAQETQYF.